This T cell receptor beta chain was obtained from a study of blood T cells in healthy people across ages. V was clipped by 5 bases and J by 4 bases; unmatched bases: 9. Germline loops: CDR1 SGHRS, CDR2 YFSETQ. This CDR3 has 15 amino acids. Alongside a J-beta primer mix, a sample-barcoded 5' primer served in a second PCR lasting about 7 to 11 cycles. TCRdb reprocessed the 5' RACE reads with MiXCR, giving one entry per CDR3 protein. Here the sample spans roughly 1,500,000 distinct CDR3 sequences, roughly 45% being singletons. The sequenced sample consisted of blood. This receptor was obtained from a woman aged 18-30 years in good health. J is TRBJ2-1 and V is TRBV5-1; TRBD1 aligns across 7 bases. CDR3 sequence: CASSEVGTAYNEQFF. The CDR3 nucleotides read TGCGCCAGCAGTGAGGTGGGGACAGCTTACAATGAGCAGTTCTTC.